This TCR beta chain is from a study of blood T cell repertoires in COVID-19. Sequencing used immunoSEQ multiplex PCR; TCRdb keeps in-frame clones, though not all of them. This table has 81,000 or so clones, 85% appearing once. The CDR3 has 12 residues. The J segment lost 4 bases and the V segment lost 8 bases, leaving 4 bases of the junction unmatched. Looked up from germline, CDR1 is SNHLY and CDR2 is FYNNEI. Material for sequencing was peripheral blood. The J gene is TRBJ2-7, the V gene TRBV2; TRBD1 agrees at 8 bases. The sequence came from a woman aged 70-85 years with active or convalescent COVID-19. CDR3 amino acids: CASLDRAYEQYF. CDR3 DNA: TGTGCCAGCTTGGACAGGGCATACGAGCAGTACTTC. The entire variable domain, with the rest obtained from reference TRBV2 and TRBJ2-7, is as follows: EPEVTQTPSHQVTQMGQEVILRCVPISNHLYFYWYRQILGQKVEFLVSFYNNEISEKSEIFDDQFSVERPDGSNFTLKIRSTKLEDSAMYFCASLDRAYEQYFGPGTRLTVT.